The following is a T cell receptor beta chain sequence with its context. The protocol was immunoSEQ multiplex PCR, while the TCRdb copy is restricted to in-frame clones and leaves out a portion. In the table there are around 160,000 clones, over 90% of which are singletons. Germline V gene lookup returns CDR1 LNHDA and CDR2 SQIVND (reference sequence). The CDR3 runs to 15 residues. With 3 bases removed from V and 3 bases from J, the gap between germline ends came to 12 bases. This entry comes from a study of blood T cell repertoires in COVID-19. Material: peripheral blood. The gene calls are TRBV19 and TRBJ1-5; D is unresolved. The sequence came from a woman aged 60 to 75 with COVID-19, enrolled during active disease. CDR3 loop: CASSIFGSANQPQHF. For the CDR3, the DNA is TGTGCCAGTAGTATCTTCGGGAGTGCCAATCAGCCCCAGCATTTT.